These T cell receptor beta chains were read from a single sample in a study of blood T cell repertoires in COVID-19. TCRdb's table, derived via immunoSEQ multiplex PCR, lists solely in-frame clones and lacks some. The data show about 98,000 clones, with roughly 87% seen just once and approximately 5% held by the top ten. The sample was peripheral blood. All receptors derive from a man in his 70s with acute or convalescent COVID-19. Each CDR3 is given with its conserved first and last residue. D genes are given only for firm matches. A clone size is listed for some rows: how often the clone was seen (once, few, many), or a class if it is expanded.

D	V	length	J	size	DNA	CDR3
-	TRBV14	17	TRBJ1-1	-	TGTGCCAGCAGCCAAGGTCCCCGAGACGGGTTGAACACTGAAGCTTTCTTT	CASSQGPRDGLNTEAFF
-	TRBV28	13	TRBJ1-1	few	TGTGCCAGCAGCGACCGGAGAAACACTGAAGCTTTCTTT	CASSDRRNTEAFF
-	TRBV5-1	15	TRBJ2-1	-	TGCGCCAGCAGCTTGAACCAGGGGGGTTACAATGAGCAGTTCTTC	CASSLNQGGYNEQFF
-	TRBV4-1	17	TRBJ1-1	-	TGCGCCAGCAGCCAAGATCCCCCCTCGGGGTTATACTCTGAAGCTTTCTTT	CASSQDPPSGLYSEAFF
TRBD2	TRBV6-2/TRBV6-3	11	TRBJ2-7	once	TGTGCCAGCAGCCCCGGGGGGGAGCAGTACTTC	CASSPGGEQYF
TRBD2	TRBV4-2	18	TRBJ2-3	-	TGTGCCAGCAGCCAAGATCCGCTAGCGGGGGCCATAAAATGGGGGCAGTATTTT	CASSQDPLAGAIKWGQYF
-	TRBV19	13	TRBJ1-2	-	TGTGCCAGTAGTATCGACAGTCTGAGGGGCTACACCTTC	CASSIDSLRGYTF
TRBD2	TRBV11-3	15	TRBJ2-2	-	TGTGCCAGCAGCGACGGGGGGGCCAACACCGGGGAGCTGTTTTTT	CASSDGGANTGELFF
TRBD1	TRBV6-5	15	TRBJ2-2	-	TGTGCCAGCAGTTACCAGACAGGGGGCACCGGGGAGCTGTTTTTT	CASSYQTGGTGELFF
-	TRBV28	15	TRBJ1-4	-	TGTGCCAGCAGTTTAGGGGGGGTGGTTCGCGAAAAACTGTTTTTT	CASSLGGVVREKLFF
-	TRBV9	13	TRBJ1-6	-	TGTGCCAGCAGCCCGGTGACTGAGGCACCCCTCCACTTT	CASSPVTEAPLHF
TRBD1	TRBV10-1	16	TRBJ1-3	-	TGCGCCAGCAGCGGACAGGGCCGGGGGCCTGGAAACACCATATATTTT	CASSGQGRGPGNTIYF
TRBD1	TRBV5-5	15	TRBJ2-7	-	TGTGCCAGCAGCTTGATGCCAGGGGGATCCTACGAGCAGTACTTC	CASSLMPGGSYEQYF
-	TRBV29-1	14	TRBJ1-5	-	TGCAGCGCCTCCGGCGGGGGTGGCAATCAGCCCCAGCATTTT	CSASGGGGNQPQHF
TRBD1	TRBV2	14	TRBJ1-1	-	TGTGCCAGCTTTAACAGGGGGATGAACACTGAAGCTTTCTTT	CASFNRGMNTEAFF
TRBD1	TRBV6-5	15	TRBJ1-5	-	TGTGCCAGCAGTACGGGACAGCTACCGAATCAGCCCCAGCATTTT	CASSTGQLPNQPQHF
TRBD2	TRBV5-4	16	TRBJ2-5	-	TGTGCCAGCAGCTTGTCTCCTAGCGGGGGGCAAGAGACCCAGTACTTC	CASSLSPSGGQETQYF
-	TRBV5-1	16	TRBJ1-1	-	TGCGCCAGCAGCTTGGGTTTGGGCAGGATGAACACTGAAGCTTTCTTT	CASSLGLGRMNTEAFF
TRBD2	TRBV7-8	17	TRBJ2-1	-	TGTGCCAGCAGCAAGACCCGGGGGGGCCGGGACTACAATGAGCAGTTCTTC	CASSKTRGGRDYNEQFF
TRBD1	TRBV5-4	15	TRBJ2-2	-	TGTGCCAGCAGCACCAACAGGGGGCGGACCGGGGAGCTGTTTTTT	CASSTNRGRTGELFF
-	TRBV27	14	TRBJ1-5	-	TGTGCCAGCAGTAGATACGGTGGCAATCAGCCCCAGCATTTT	CASSRYGGNQPQHF
-	TRBV7-8	16	TRBJ1-5	-	TGTGCCAGCAGCTTAAGGCCAGCAGGTTACAATCAGCCCCAGCATTTT	CASSLRPAGYNQPQHF
-	TRBV28	13	TRBJ2-4	-	TGTGCCAGCGAGACAGTAGCCAAAAACATTCAGTACTTC	CASETVAKNIQYF
-	TRBV6-5	15	TRBJ2-2	-	TGTGCCAGCAGTAATGACGGGGGTGGGTCCGGGGAGCTGTTTTTT	CASSNDGGGSGELFF
-	TRBV19	15	TRBJ1-4	-	TGTGCCAGTAGTCCATTCGGGGCGCGGGGTGAAAAACTGTTTTTT	CASSPFGARGEKLFF
-	TRBV24-1	12	TRBJ1-5	-	TGTGCCACCAGTGGGGGGGATCAGCCCCAGCATTTT	CATSGGDQPQHF
-	TRBV28	17	TRBJ1-2	-	TGTGCCAGCAGTTTATTGAGGGGGTCATCCCCCTATAGGGGCTACACCTTC	CASSLLRGSSPYRGYTF
-	TRBV7-6	14	TRBJ1-1	few	TGTGCCAGCAGCCCGCTAGGAGTGGGCACTGAAGCTTTCTTT	CASSPLGVGTEAFF
-	TRBV28	15	TRBJ2-2	-	TGTGCCAGCAGCCCCGGCCAACGGGGGACCTGGGAGCTGTTTTTT	CASSPGQRGTWELFF
-	TRBV29-1	10	TRBJ1-1	-	TGCAGCGTGGGGGACATGTCAGCTTTCTTT	CSVGDMSAFF
-	TRBV27	15	TRBJ1-6	-	TGTGCCAGCAGGTCCCAGGGAGGATATAATTCACCCCTCCACTTT	CASRSQGGYNSPLHF
TRBD1	TRBV4-1	16	TRBJ1-6	-	TGCGCCAGCAGCCCGGGACAGGGGTTTTATAATTCACCCCTCCACTTT	CASSPGQGFYNSPLHF
-	TRBV19	13	TRBJ2-2	-	TGTGCCAGTAGTCAGGGGGGCACCGGGGAGCTGTTTTTT	CASSQGGTGELFF
-	TRBV2	14	TRBJ1-4	-	TGTGCCAGCAGTGCGACAGATACACATGAAAAACTGTTTTTT	CASSATDTHEKLFF
-	TRBV30	14	TRBJ1-4	-	TGTGCCTGGAGGATGGGGAAAAGGGGTGAAAAACTGTTTTTT	CAWRMGKRGEKLFF
-	TRBV5-1	15	TRBJ2-5	once	TGCGCCAGCAGCCCGGGCCAACGGGGTAGGGAGACCCAGTACTTC	CASSPGQRGRETQYF
TRBD2	TRBV10-1	12	TRBJ2-5	-	TGCGCCAGCAGTGCTAGCGGGGAGACCCAGTACTTC	CASSASGETQYF
-	TRBV19	15	TRBJ2-1	-	TGTGCCAGTAGTATAGTCGGAGCGAGCAGGGGTGAGCAGTTCTTC	CASSIVGASRGEQFF
TRBD1	TRBV12-5	15	TRBJ2-7	-	TGTGCTAGTGGTTTGGTCCGACAGGGGTTCTACGAGCAGTACTTC	CASGLVRQGFYEQYF
-	TRBV5-1	13	TRBJ2-5	-	TGCGCCAGCAGCTTGAGGACTCAAGAGACCCAGTACTTC	CASSLRTQETQYF
-	TRBV7-3	16	TRBJ2-6	-	TGTGCCAGCAGCTTGGACAGCAGCTCTGGGGCCAACGTCCTGACTTTC	CASSLDSSSGANVLTF
TRBD1	TRBV28	14	TRBJ1-4	-	TGTGCCAGCAGTATAAGGACAGGGAATGAAAACCTGTTTTTT	CASSIRTGNENLFF
TRBD2	TRBV7-7	15	TRBJ2-7	-	TGTGCTAGCAGCTTAGATACTAGCGGGGCCTACGAGCAGTACTTC	CASSLDTSGAYEQYF
-	TRBV2	16	TRBJ1-5	-	TGTGCCAGCACCACCGCCCCCAGGGATAGCAATCAGCCCCAGCATTTT	CASTTAPRDSNQPQHF
-	TRBV28	17	TRBJ1-2	few	TGTGCCAGCAGTACTGGGGCAGTCCTAGGGCTTAGGGATGGCTACACCTTC	CASSTGAVLGLRDGYTF